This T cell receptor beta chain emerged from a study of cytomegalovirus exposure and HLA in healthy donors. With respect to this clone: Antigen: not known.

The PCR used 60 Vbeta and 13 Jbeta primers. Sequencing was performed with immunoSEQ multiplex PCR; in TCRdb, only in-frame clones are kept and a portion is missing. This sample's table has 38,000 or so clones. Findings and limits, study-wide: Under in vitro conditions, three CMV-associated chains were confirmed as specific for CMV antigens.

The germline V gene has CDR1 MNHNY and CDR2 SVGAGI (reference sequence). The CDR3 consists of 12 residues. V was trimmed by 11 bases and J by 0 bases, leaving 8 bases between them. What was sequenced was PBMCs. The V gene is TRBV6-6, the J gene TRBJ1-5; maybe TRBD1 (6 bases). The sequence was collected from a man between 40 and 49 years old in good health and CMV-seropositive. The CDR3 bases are TGTGCCTCCAGGGGTAGCAATCAGCCCCAGCATTTT. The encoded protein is CASRGSNQPQHF.